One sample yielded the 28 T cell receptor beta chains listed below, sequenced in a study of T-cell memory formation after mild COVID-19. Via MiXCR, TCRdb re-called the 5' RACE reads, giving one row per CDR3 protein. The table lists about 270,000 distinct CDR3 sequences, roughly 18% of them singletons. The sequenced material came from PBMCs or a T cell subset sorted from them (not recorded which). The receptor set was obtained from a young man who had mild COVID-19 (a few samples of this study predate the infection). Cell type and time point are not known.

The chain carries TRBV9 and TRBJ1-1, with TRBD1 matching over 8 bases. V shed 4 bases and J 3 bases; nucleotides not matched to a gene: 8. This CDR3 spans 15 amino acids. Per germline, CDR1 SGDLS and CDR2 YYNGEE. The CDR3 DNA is TGTGCCAGCAGCCCCGACAGGGGTTGGGACACTGAAGCTTTCTTT. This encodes CASSPDRGWDTEAFF.

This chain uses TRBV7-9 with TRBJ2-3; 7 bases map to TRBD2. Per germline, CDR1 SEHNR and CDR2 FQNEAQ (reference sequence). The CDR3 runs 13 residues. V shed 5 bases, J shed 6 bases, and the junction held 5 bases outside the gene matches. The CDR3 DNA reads TGTGCCAGCAGCGGAGACGGGGGGGATACGCAGTATTTT. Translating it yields CASSGDGGDTQYF.

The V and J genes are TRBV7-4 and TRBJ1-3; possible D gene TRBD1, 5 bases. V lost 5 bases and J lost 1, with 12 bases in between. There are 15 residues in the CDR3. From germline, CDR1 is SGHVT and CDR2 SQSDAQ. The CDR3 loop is CASSVDQGSGNTIYF. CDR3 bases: TGTGCCAGCAGCGTAGACCAGGGATCTGGAAACACCATATATTTT.

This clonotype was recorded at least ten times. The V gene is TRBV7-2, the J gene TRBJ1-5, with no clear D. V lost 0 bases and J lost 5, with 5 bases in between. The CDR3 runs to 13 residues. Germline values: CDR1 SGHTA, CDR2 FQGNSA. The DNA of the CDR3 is TGTGCCAGCAGCTTAGCGCCGGATCAGCCCCAGCATTTT. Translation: CASSLAPDQPQHF.

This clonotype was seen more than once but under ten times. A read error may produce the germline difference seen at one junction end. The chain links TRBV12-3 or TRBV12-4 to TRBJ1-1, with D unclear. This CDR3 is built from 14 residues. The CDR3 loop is CASSFFRGDPEVFF. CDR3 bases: TGTGCCAGCAGTTTCTTCCGGGGAGACCCTGAAGTTTTCTTT.

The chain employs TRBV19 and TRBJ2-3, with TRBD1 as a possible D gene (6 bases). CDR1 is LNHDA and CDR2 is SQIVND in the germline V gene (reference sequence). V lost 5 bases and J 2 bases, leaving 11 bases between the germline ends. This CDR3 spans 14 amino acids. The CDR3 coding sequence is TGTGCCAGTAGTCTGCAGGGGAACACAGATACGCAGTATTTT. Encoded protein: CASSLQGNTDTQYF.

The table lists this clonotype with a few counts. CDR3 nucleotides: TGCGCCAGCACTCTAGAGGGGGCCACAGATACGCAGTATTTT. This codes for CASTLEGATDTQYF. The chain employs TRBV5-1 and TRBJ2-3; 7 bases map to TRBD1. V was pared by 6 bases and J by 2 bases, with 6 bases of the junction left unmatched. CDR1 is SGHRS, CDR2 YFSETQ, per germline. The CDR3 is made up of 14 amino acids.

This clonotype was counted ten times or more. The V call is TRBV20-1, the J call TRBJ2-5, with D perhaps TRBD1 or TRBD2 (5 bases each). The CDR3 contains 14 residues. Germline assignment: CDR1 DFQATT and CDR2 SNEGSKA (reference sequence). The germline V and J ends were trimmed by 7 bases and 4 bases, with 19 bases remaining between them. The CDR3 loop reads CSVPGQGVRETQYF. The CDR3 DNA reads TGCAGTGTCCCGGGGCAGGGAGTTCGAGAGACCCAGTACTTC.

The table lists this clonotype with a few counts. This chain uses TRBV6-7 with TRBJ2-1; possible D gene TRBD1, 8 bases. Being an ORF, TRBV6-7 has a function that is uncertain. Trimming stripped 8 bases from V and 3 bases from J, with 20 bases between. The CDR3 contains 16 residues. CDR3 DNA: TGTGCCAGCCATAGGGGGGGCAGGGGGCTCTACAATGAGCAGTTCTTC. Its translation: CASHRGGRGLYNEQFF.

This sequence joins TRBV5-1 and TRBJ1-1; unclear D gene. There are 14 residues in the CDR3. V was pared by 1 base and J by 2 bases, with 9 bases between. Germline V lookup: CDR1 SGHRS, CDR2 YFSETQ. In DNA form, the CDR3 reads TGCGCCAGCAGCTTGTCAGGATCAAACACTGAAGCTTTCTTT. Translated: CASSLSGSNTEAFF.

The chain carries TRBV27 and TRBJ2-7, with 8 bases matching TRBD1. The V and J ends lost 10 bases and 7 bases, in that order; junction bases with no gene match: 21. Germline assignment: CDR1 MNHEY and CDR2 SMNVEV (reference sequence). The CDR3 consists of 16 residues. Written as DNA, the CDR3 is TGTGCCATCACCGATGCCCCGGACAGGGACCTGGGGGAGCAGTACTTC. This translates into CAITDAPDRDLGEQYF.

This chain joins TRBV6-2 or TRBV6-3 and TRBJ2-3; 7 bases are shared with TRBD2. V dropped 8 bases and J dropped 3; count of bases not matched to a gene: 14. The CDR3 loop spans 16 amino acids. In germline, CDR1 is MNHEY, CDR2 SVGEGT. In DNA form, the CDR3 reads TGTGCCAGCGCGAACCTGAGCGGGGTACCTACAGATACGCAGTATTTT. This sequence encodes CASANLSGVPTDTQYF.

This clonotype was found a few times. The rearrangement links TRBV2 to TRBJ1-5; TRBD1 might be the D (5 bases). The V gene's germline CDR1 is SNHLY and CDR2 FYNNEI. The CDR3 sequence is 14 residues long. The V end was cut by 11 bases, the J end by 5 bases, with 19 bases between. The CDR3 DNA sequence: TGTGCCGGGAAATCCGGACGAGGGGATCAGCCCCAGCATTTT. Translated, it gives CAGKSGRGDQPQHF.

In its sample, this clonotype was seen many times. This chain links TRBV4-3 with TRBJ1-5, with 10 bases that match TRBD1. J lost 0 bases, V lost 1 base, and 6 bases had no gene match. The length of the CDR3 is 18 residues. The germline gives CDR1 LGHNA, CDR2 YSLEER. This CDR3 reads CASSQGTGGPYSNQPQHF. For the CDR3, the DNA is TGCGCCAGCAGCCAAGGGACAGGGGGTCCTTATAGCAATCAGCCCCAGCATTTT.

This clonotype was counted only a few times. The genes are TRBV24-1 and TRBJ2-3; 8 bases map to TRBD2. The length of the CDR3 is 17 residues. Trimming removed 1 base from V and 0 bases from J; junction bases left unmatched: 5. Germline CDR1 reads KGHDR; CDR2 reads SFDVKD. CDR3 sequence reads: CATSDFGRGASTDTQYF. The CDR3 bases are TGTGCCACCAGTGATTTCGGGCGGGGGGCCAGCACAGATACGCAGTATTTT.

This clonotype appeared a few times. This CDR3 is CASSLGFAGPSTDTQYF. Written as DNA, the CDR3 is TGTGCCAGCAGCTTAGGATTCGCGGGGCCTAGCACAGATACGCAGTATTTT. V is TRBV7-9 and J is TRBJ2-3; D perhaps matches TRBD2 (6 bases). V shed 1 base and J shed 0 bases, with 14 bases lying between them. Germline CDR1 and CDR2: SEHNR and FQNEAQ (reference sequence). There are 17 residues in the CDR3. The whole variable domain, remainder taken from reference TRBV7-9 and TRBJ2-3, is DTGVSQNPRHKITKRGQNVTFRCDPISEHNRLYWYRQTLGQGPEFLTYFQNEAQLEKSRLLSDRFSAERPKGSFSTLEIQRTEQGDSAMYLCASSLGFAGPSTDTQYFGPGTRLTVL.

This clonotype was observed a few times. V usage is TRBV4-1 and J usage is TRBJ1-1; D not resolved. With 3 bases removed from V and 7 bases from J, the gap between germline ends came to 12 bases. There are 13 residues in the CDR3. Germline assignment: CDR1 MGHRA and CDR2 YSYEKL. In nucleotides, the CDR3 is TGCGCCAGCAGCCACCCGACACCTGGTGAAGCTTTCTTT. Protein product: CASSHPTPGEAFF.

In nucleotides, the CDR3 is TGTGCCAGTAGTACAACTCGCGACAGGGTTGGAAACTATGGCTACACCTTC. Translating it yields CASSTTRDRVGNYGYTF. The chain couples TRBV19 to TRBJ1-2; 7 nucleotides match TRBD1. The CDR3 is 17 amino acids. Germline CDR1 and CDR2: LNHDA and SQIVND (reference sequence). Germline trimming cut 4 bases from V and 2 bases from J; bases unmatched to any gene: 13.

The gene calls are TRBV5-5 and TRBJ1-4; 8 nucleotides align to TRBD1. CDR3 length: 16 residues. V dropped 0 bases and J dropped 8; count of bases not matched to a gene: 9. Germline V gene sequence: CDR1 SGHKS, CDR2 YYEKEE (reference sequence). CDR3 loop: CASSLAGRGQGEKLFF. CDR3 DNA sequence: TGTGCCAGCAGCTTGGCGGGCAGGGGGCAAGGAGAAAAACTGTTTTTT.

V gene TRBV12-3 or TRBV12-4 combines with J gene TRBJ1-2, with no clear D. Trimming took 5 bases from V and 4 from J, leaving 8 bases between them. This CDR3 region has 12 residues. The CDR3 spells CASSQVAYGYTF. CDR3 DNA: TGTGCCAGCAGTCAGGTGGCCTATGGCTACACCTTC.

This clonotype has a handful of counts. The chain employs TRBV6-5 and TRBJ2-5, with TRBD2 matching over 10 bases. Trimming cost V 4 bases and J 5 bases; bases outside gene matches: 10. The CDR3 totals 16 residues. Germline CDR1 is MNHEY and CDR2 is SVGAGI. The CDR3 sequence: CASSWSGGALGETQYF. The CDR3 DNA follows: TGTGCCAGCAGTTGGAGCGGGGGGGCTTTGGGGGAGACCCAGTACTTC.

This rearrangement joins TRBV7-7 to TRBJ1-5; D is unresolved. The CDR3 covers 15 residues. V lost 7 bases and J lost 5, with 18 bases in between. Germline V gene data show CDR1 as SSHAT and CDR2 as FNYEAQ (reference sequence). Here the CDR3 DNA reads TGTGCCAGCACGGCCCTTGGTCAGGCTTATCAGCCCCAGCATTTT. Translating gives CASTALGQAYQPQHF.

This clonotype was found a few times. The CDR3 loop is CSDLGQTNTEAFF. The CDR3 DNA is TGCAGCGACTTGGGACAGACGAACACTGAAGCTTTCTTT. The chain is built from TRBV29-1 and TRBJ1-1, with TRBD1 identical over 7 bases. There are 13 residues in the CDR3. The V and J ends lost 7 bases and 1 base, in that order; junction bases with no gene match: 6. The germline V gene encodes CDR1 SQVTM and CDR2 ANQGSEA.

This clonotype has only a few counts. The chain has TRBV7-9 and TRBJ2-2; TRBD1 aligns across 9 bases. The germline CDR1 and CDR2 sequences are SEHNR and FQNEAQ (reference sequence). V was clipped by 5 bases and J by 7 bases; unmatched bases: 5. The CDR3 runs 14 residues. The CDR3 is CASSQDRGFGELFF. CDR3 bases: TGTGCCAGCAGCCAGGACAGGGGATTCGGGGAGCTGTTTTTT.

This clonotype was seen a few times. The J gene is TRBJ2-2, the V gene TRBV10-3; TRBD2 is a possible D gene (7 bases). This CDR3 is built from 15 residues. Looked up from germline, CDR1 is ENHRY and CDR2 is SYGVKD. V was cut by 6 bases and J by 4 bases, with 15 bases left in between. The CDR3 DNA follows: TGTGCCATCAGGATGGCGGGGGCGGGCACCGGGGAGCTGTTTTTT. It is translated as CAIRMAGAGTGELFF.

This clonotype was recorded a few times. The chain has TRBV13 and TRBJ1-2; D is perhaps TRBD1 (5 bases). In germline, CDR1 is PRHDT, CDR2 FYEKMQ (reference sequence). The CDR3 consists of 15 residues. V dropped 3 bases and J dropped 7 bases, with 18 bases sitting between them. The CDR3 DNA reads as TGTGCCAGCAGCTTCTCCCAAACAGGCTTCTCTGGCTACACCTTC. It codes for CASSFSQTGFSGYTF.

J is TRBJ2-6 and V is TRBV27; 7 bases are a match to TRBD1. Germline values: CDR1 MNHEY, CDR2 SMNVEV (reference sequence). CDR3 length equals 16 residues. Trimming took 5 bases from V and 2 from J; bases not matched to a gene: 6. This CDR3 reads CASSIDREPGANVLTF. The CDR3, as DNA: TGTGCCAGCAGTATCGACAGGGAGCCTGGGGCCAACGTCCTGACTTTC.

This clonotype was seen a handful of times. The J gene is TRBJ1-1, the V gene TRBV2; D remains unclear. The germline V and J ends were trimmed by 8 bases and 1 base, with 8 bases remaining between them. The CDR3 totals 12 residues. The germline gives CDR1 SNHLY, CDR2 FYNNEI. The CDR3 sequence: CASWAGNTEAFF. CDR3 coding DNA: TGTGCCAGCTGGGCAGGGAACACTGAAGCTTTCTTT.